The rows below give T cell receptor beta chains drawn from one sample of a study of regulatory T cells in long-lasting Graves disease. Each CDR3 protein gets one entry after TCRdb re-called the multiplex PCR reads with MiXCR. The sample lists roughly 430,000 distinct CDR3 sequences, about a sixth seen once, with around 11% in the top ten. These data also featured in a second study, about T cells in Graves' hyperthyroidism and ophthalmopathy.

This material consisted of peripheral blood mononuclear cells (PBMCs), taken at new diagnosis, from a patient treated with antithyroid drugs. The receptor source for this set is a woman in her twenties or thirties with Graves disease. Each CDR3 is given with its conserved first and last residue. D genes are given only for firm matches. Not all rows give a size; the values are once, few, many and, for expanded clones, a class.

clone_size j_call d_call v_call cdr3_length cdr3_nt cdr3_aa
few TRBJ1-5 - TRBV20-1 15 TGCAGTGCTAGAGATGTTCAGGGCTCCAATCAGCCCCAGCATTTT CSARDVQGSNQPQHF
many TRBJ1-2 - TRBV20-1 14 TGCAGTGCTAGACCCACAAAGGGACTCCCGGTAGTCACCTTC CSARPTKGLPVVTF
many TRBJ2-1 TRBD2 TRBV20-1 14 TGCAGTGCTAGGACTAGCGGGAGGTTCAATGAGCAGTTCTTC CSARTSGRFNEQFF
many TRBJ2-1 TRBD2 TRBV6-5 14 TGTGCCAGCAGTTCGGGACTAGCGGGAGGCGCGGAGTTCTTC CASSSGLAGGAEFF
- TRBJ2-2 - TRBV19 17 TGTGCCAGTAGCAAGTCTGGCGGGGCCCAGTACACCGGGGAGCTGTTTTTT CASSKSGGAQYTGELFF
many TRBJ2-3 TRBD1 TRBV11-2 17 TGTGCCAGCAGCTACCCCGCGACAGGGAAAAGCACAGATACGCAGTATTTT CASSYPATGKSTDTQYF
many TRBJ2-1 - TRBV18 13 TGTGCCAGCTCACCACCGGGTAGTGGGAGGCAGTTCTTC CASSPPGSGRQFF
- TRBJ1-5 TRBD1 TRBV5-5 15 TGTGCCAGCAGCCCGGGGGACAGAGACAATCAGCCCCAGCATTTT CASSPGDRDNQPQHF
many TRBJ2-7 TRBD2 TRBV28 17 TGTGCCAGCAGTCCTCCGGGACTAGCGGGAGGGATTTACGAGCAGTACTTC CASSPPGLAGGIYEQYF
- TRBJ2-7 - TRBV28 14 TGTGCCAGCAGTTTACCACACCGGTACTACGAGCAGTACTTC CASSLPHRYYEQYF
many TRBJ2-1 TRBD2 TRBV11-3 15 TGTGCCAGCAGCGCCGGACTAGCGGCCGACAATGAGCAGTTCTTC CASSAGLAADNEQFF
few TRBJ1-4 - TRBV7-2 14 TGTGCCAGCAGCTTAGTAGGGGGGTATGAAAAACTGTTTTTT CASSLVGGYEKLFF
few TRBJ2-5 - TRBV12-3/TRBV12-4 15 TGTGCCAGCTCTACCTCGGTGGGCGGGCAAGAGACCCAGTACTTC CASSTSVGGQETQYF
many TRBJ1-2 - TRBV7-8 12 TGTGCCAGCATCGAACCAACGGGCGGCTACACCTTC CASIEPTGGYTF
many TRBJ2-4 - TRBV6-1 15 TGTGCCAGCAGAAGGATGATAACGGCCAAAAACATTCAGTACTTC CASRRMITAKNIQYF
many TRBJ2-1 TRBD1 TRBV5-1 15 TGCGCCAGCAGCTTAACGGGACAGGTTGATAATGAGCAGTTCTTC CASSLTGQVDNEQFF
few TRBJ2-7 TRBD2 TRBV6-2/TRBV6-3 14 TGTGCCAGCAGTTGGGACTACAGGTCCTACGAGCAGTACTTC CASSWDYRSYEQYF
many TRBJ2-1 - TRBV27 16 TGTGCCAGCACCCTAATCCCGGGTAGCTCCTACAATGAGCAGTTCTTC CASTLIPGSSYNEQFF
- TRBJ2-3 TRBD2 TRBV2 16 TGTGCCAGCAGTGGGGGGACTAGCGGGAGGGTAGATACGCAGTATTTT CASSGGTSGRVDTQYF
many TRBJ2-3 TRBD2 TRBV5-4 17 TGTGCCAGCAGCCAGAAACTAGCGGGAGAAATCACAGATACGCAGTATTTT CASSQKLAGEITDTQYF
many TRBJ2-5 - TRBV11-2 13 TGTGCCAGCAGCTTCCGGCCTCAAGAGACCCAGTACTTC CASSFRPQETQYF
- TRBJ2-7 TRBD2 TRBV20-1 16 TGCAGTGCTTCGGGACTAGCGGGAGGGCCATCCCGTGAGCGGTACTTC CSASGLAGGPSRERYF
many TRBJ2-5 TRBD2 TRBV27 14 TGTGCCAGCAGTTTCGGGACTAGCGGGGAGACCCAGTACTTC CASSFGTSGETQYF
many TRBJ2-1 - TRBV2 14 TGTGCCAGCTCCAACAAGGGGAGAGGGAATGAGCAGTTCTTC CASSNKGRGNEQFF
many TRBJ2-1 - TRBV5-8 15 TGTGCCAGCAGCTTAGACCCCGATGTAGCAGAGTCGGCGTTCTTC CASSLDPDVAESAFF
many TRBJ1-4 - TRBV2 14 TGTGCCAGCAAGGAGAACCTTTCTAATGAAAAACTGTTTTTT CASKENLSNEKLFF